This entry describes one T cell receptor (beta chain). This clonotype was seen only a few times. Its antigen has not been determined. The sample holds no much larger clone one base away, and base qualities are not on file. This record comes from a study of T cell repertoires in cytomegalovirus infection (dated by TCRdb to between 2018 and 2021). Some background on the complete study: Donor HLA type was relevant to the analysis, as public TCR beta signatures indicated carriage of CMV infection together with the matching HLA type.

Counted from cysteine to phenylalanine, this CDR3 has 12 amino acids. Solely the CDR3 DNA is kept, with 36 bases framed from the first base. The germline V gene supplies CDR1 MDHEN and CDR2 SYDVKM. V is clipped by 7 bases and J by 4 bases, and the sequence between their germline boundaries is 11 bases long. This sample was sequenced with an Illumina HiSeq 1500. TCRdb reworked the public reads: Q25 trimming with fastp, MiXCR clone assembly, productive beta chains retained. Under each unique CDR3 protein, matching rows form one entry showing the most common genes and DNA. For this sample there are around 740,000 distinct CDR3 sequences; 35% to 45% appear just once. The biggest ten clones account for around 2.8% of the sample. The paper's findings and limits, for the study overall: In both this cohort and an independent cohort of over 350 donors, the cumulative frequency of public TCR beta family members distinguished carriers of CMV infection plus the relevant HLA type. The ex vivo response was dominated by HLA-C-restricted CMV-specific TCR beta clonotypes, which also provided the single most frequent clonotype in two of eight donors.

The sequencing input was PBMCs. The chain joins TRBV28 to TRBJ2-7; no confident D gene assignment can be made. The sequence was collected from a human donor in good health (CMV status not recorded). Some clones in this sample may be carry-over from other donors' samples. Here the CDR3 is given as CASKHVNYEQYF. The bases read TGTGCCAGCAAACATGTGAATTACGAGCAGTACTTC.